The table lists the clone carrying this T cell receptor beta chain with many counts. Researchers made TCR beta libraries by using iRepertoire HTBI primers and running Arm-PCR on CDR3 regions. TCRdb called the multiplex PCR reads again in MiXCR, with one record for every CDR3 protein. The sample comprises about 220,000 distinct CDR3 sequences, approximately 19% of which are singletons, and 12% rests with the top ten. These data come from a study of regulatory T cells in long-lasting Graves disease. Time point meaning: newly diagnosed GD, antithyroid drugs for less than 3 months. RNA isolated from PBMCs was used to make the TCR library. J gave up 5 bases and V 2 bases, and 4 bases lay outside the gene matches. The CDR3 totals 14 residues. The sample also formed part of further work on T cells in Graves' hyperthyroidism and ophthalmopathy.

This chain uses TRBV12-3 or TRBV12-4 with TRBJ2-5, with 8 bases fitting TRBD2. The sequencing used peripheral blood mononuclear cells (PBMCs), collected at new diagnosis, from a patient treated with antithyroid drugs. This receptor was taken from a woman aged 30 to 39 with Graves disease. CDR3 in amino acids: CASSLSGRGETQYF. The CDR3 DNA follows: TGTGCCAGCAGTTTAAGCGGGAGAGGGGAGACCCAGTACTTC.